The 13 T cell receptor beta chains presented below share a single source sample, sequenced in a study of cytomegalovirus exposure and HLA in healthy donors. The repertoire was sequenced with immunoSEQ multiplex PCR; TCRdb's copy has only in-frame clones and lacks some. The sample lists some 230,000 clones, 75% to 95% occurring once. Sequenced: PBMCs. The receptors derive from a woman aged 18-30 years in good health and CMV-seronegative.

The chain recombines TRBV19 with TRBJ2-1, with TRBD2 matching 11 bases. The V gene end was trimmed by 2 bases and the J gene end by 7 bases; junction bases not matched to a gene: 7. Germline V gives CDR1 LNHDA, CDR2 SQIVND (reference sequence). The CDR3 loop spans 16 amino acids. The CDR3 sequence: CASSIRTSGSGNEQFF. The CDR3 bases are TGTGCCAGTAGTATACGTACTAGCGGGAGTGGGAATGAGCAGTTCTTC.

This chain connects TRBV6-4 to TRBJ1-1, with unresolved D. Germline V gives CDR1 MRHNA, CDR2 SNTAGT. Between the trimmed V and J ends, which lost 6 bases and 4 bases, there was a span of 12 bases. The CDR3 is made up of 13 amino acids. The CDR3 coding sequence is TGTGCCAGCAGGACGGTGGGAGGCACTGAAGCTTTCTTT. Protein sequence: CASRTVGGTEAFF.

The CDR3 is CASSLQSSGNTIYF. The CDR3 region has the DNA TGCGCCAGCAGCCTACAGAGCTCTGGAAACACCATATATTTT. The rearrangement links TRBV4-1 to TRBJ1-3, with D unclear. The length of the CDR3 is 14 residues. CDR1 and CDR2 from the germline V gene are MGHRA and YSYEKL. V gave up 4 bases and J gave up 0 bases, with 7 bases separating them.

The CDR3 bases are TGTGCCAGCAGCCCGCGTGAGGGTGGCGAGCAGTTCTTC. It is translated as CASSPREGGEQFF. The chain has TRBV5-4 and TRBJ2-1; the D gene is possibly TRBD2 (5 bases). Trimming stripped 4 bases from V and 10 bases from J, with 15 bases between. CDR3 length: 13 amino acids. CDR1 and CDR2 from the germline V gene are SGHNT and YYREEE (reference sequence).

The genes are TRBV11-2 and TRBJ2-3; 7 nucleotides match TRBD2. V was clipped by 6 bases and J by 3 bases; unmatched bases: 9. The CDR3 length is 15 residues. In germline, CDR1 is SGHAT, CDR2 FQNNGV. The CDR3, as DNA: TGTGCCAGCAGTTCCGGACTAGAGTGGACAGATACGCAGTATTTT. It is translated as CASSSGLEWTDTQYF. Complete variable domain (other parts from reference TRBV11-2 and TRBJ2-3): EAGVAQSPRYKIIEKRQSVAFWCNPISGHATLYWYQQILGQGPKLLIQFQNNGVVDDSQLPKDRFSAERLKGVDSTLKIQPAKLEDSAVYLCASSSGLEWTDTQYFGPGTRLTVL.

This clone occurred a few times. This chain uses TRBV11-2 with TRBJ1-1; TRBD1 matches at 8 bases. V lost 5 bases to trimming and J lost 3 bases; unmatched junction nucleotides: 11. This CDR3 contains 16 residues. The germline V gene encodes CDR1 SGHAT and CDR2 FQNNGV. CDR3 bases: TGTGCCAGCAGCCCCACCCGGACAGGGTCCTACACTGAAGCTTTCTTT. Translation: CASSPTRTGSYTEAFF. Supplemented by reference TRBV11-2 and TRBJ1-1, the full variable domain reads EAGVAQSPRYKIIEKRQSVAFWCNPISGHATLYWYQQILGQGPKLLIQFQNNGVVDDSQLPKDRFSAERLKGVDSTLKIQPAKLEDSAVYLCASSPTRTGSYTEAFFGQGTRLTVV.

The gene calls are TRBV29-1 and TRBJ2-5, with TRBD2 identical over 9 bases. The CDR3 spans 13 residues. After removal of 4 bases from V and 2 bases from J, the junction contained 2 bases not matched to a gene. Germline assignment: CDR1 SQVTM and CDR2 ANQGSEA. The chain's CDR3 is CSVGTSGQETQYF. As DNA, the CDR3 is TGCAGCGTTGGAACTAGCGGGCAAGAGACCCAGTACTTC.

This clone was detected only once. V and J are TRBV6-1 and TRBJ1-1; D may be TRBD1 (5 bases). V lost 5 bases and J 5 bases, leaving 18 bases between the germline ends. CDR1 and CDR2 from the germline V gene are MNHNS and SASEGT. The CDR3 runs 15 residues. In nucleotides, the CDR3 is TGTGCCAGCAGTACATGGGACCACGGGGGTACTGAAGCTTTCTTT. This sequence encodes CASSTWDHGGTEAFF.

The sample holds one count of this clone. The chain uses TRBV14 and TRBJ2-3; unclear D gene. V was trimmed by 4 bases and J by 6 bases, leaving 5 bases between them. Per the germline V gene, CDR1 is SGHDN and CDR2 is FVKESK. The CDR3 has 11 amino acids. For the CDR3, the DNA is TGTGCCAGCAGCCCCGGGGATACGCAGTATTTT. Translation gives CASSPGDTQYF.

The chain uses TRBV6-1 and TRBJ2-5; D is uncertain. Trimming took off 8 bases at V and 1 base at J, with 8 bases between the two ends. Germline V lookup: CDR1 MNHNS, CDR2 SASEGT. This CDR3 is built from 12 residues. The CDR3 DNA sequence: TGTGCCAGCCTCGCCAGCCAAGAGACCCAGTACTTC. It codes for CASLASQETQYF.

The DNA for the CDR3 is TGCGCCAGCAGCCCGCGCCGGGCAACTAATGAAAAACTGTTTTTT. Amino acid sequence: CASSPRRATNEKLFF. The genes are TRBV5-1 and TRBJ1-4; D gene uncertain. V dropped 4 bases and J dropped 0 bases, with 10 bases sitting between them. Germline CDR1 reads SGHRS; CDR2 reads YFSETQ. The CDR3 totals 15 residues.

The chain couples TRBV7-9 to TRBJ1-2, with D hard to call. The germline V gene has CDR1 SEHNR and CDR2 FQNEAQ (reference sequence). CDR3 size: 10 residues. V was trimmed by 6 bases and J by 6 bases, leaving 5 bases between them. The CDR3 bases are TGTGCCAGCAGTTCCGATGGCTACACCTTC. It is translated as CASSSDGYTF.

The chain employs TRBV6-4 and TRBJ1-2; possible D gene TRBD1, 5 bases. CDR3 length: 14 amino acids. V was shortened by 0 bases and J by 4 bases, with 9 bases between the two germline ends. CDR1 and CDR2 from the germline V gene are MRHNA and SNTAGT. The CDR3 protein is CASSDSGRVYGYTF. The CDR3, as DNA: TGTGCCAGCAGTGACTCGGGCAGGGTCTATGGCTACACCTTC.